The T cell receptor beta chain under discussion was sequenced for a study of cytomegalovirus exposure and HLA in healthy donors. Trimming pared 2 bases from V and 2 bases from J, leaving 13 bases between. Germline V gene data show CDR1 as MNHEY and CDR2 as SMNVEV (reference sequence). This CDR3 spans 16 amino acids. Study-level results: In a later analysis, an Asian-associated ancestry cluster reportedly showed fewer N-insertions than the roughly 690-donor mean.

This clone was counted a single time. Its antigen is unidentified. Primers: 60 Vbeta forward and 13 Jbeta reverse. Assay used: immunoSEQ multiplex PCR; TCRdb lists only in-frame clones, some missing. This repertoire shows approximately 100,000 clones, 60% to 85% found once; its top ten account for approximately 5.1%. The TCR originated in a female donor in good health and CMV-seropositive. Sequencing was done on a sample of PBMCs. The rearrangement links TRBV27 to TRBJ1-5, with a possible D match to TRBD1 (6 bases). In nucleotides, the CDR3 is TGTGCCAGCAGTTTAAAGGCAGGGGAAGGCAATCAGCCCCAGCATTTT. This translates into CASSLKAGEGNQPQHF.